The rows below give T cell receptor beta chains drawn from one sample of a study of blood T cell repertoires in COVID-19. The assay was immunoSEQ multiplex PCR, and TCRdb's table has in-frame clones only and misses some. The sample has about 400,000 clones, nearly 90% seen once. Sequencing was done on a sample of PBMCs or T cells enriched from blood (not recorded which). The receptors were gathered from a middle-aged woman with acute COVID-19. Each CDR3 is given with its conserved first and last residue. D genes are given only for firm matches. Clone size appears in some rows only: once, few, many, or a class for an expanded clone.

TRBJ2-7,.,TRBV10-3,17,TRBD2,CAISETYLAGGPLEQYF,TGTGCCATCAGTGAGACATACCTAGCGGGGGGGCCCTTGGAGCAGTACTTC
TRBJ2-1,once,TRBV15,17,.,CATSRDSGPAQYNEQFF,TGTGCCACCAGCAGAGATTCTGGGCCAGCCCAATACAATGAGCAGTTCTTC
TRBJ2-5,.,TRBV7-8,13,TRBD1,CASSLDRGETQYF,TGTGCCAGCAGCTTAGACAGGGGGGAGACCCAGTACTTC
TRBJ2-7,.,TRBV20-1,14,.,CSASQLKASYEQYF,TGCAGTGCTAGTCAACTAAAGGCTTCCTACGAGCAGTACTTC
TRBJ2-1,.,TRBV5-1,18,TRBD1,CASSLAMGGTGVHNEQFF,TGCGCCAGCAGCTTGGCCATGGGTGGGACAGGGGTGCACAATGAGCAGTTCTTC
TRBJ1-1,.,TRBV10-2,14,TRBD1,CASRNRGQGTEAFF,TGCGCCAGCAGAAACAGGGGGCAGGGCACTGAAGCTTTCTTT
TRBJ1-2,.,TRBV5-1,15,.,CASSLDGGKVDGYTF,TGCGCCAGCAGCTTGGACGGGGGTAAGGTTGATGGCTACACCTTC
TRBJ2-3,.,TRBV19,13,.,CASSMGLTDTQYF,TGTGCCAGTAGTATGGGGCTCACAGATACGCAGTATTTT
TRBJ1-6,.,TRBV2,15,TRBD1,CASSEDRFKNSPLHF,TGTGCCAGCAGCGAGGACAGGTTTAAAAATTCACCCCTCCACTTT
TRBJ1-2,.,TRBV4-1,17,TRBD1,CASSQGAQTGGNYGYTF,TGCGCCAGCAGCCAAGGGGCCCAGACAGGGGGTAACTATGGCTACACCTTC
TRBJ2-6,.,TRBV6-5,15,.,CASRGIASGANVLTF,TGTGCCAGCAGGGGTATAGCCTCTGGGGCCAACGTCCTGACTTTC
TRBJ1-1,.,TRBV3-1/TRBV3-2,12,.,CASSQGDRRTFF,TGTGCCAGCAGCCAAGGCGACAGGAGGACTTTCTTT
TRBJ2-3,.,TRBV27,13,.,CASKGWGTDTQYF,TGTGCCAGCAAGGGGTGGGGCACAGATACGCAGTATTTT
TRBJ1-1,.,TRBV29-1,16,TRBD1,CSVRGSKGQGNTEAFF,TGCAGCGTAAGAGGTTCGAAGGGACAGGGGAACACTGAAGCTTTCTTT
TRBJ1-2,.,TRBV27,14,.,CASSLQRGSYGYTF,TGTGCCAGCAGTTTACAGCGGGGGTCCTATGGCTACACCTTC
TRBJ1-5,once,TRBV19,17,.,CASSKGQGYDSNQPQHF,TGTGCCAGTAGTAAAGGGCAGGGTTATGATAGCAATCAGCCCCAGCATTTT
TRBJ1-3,few,TRBV7-6,17,TRBD1,CASSLGTGRSLGNTIYF,TGTGCCAGCAGCTTGGGGACAGGGAGGAGTTTGGGAAACACCATATATTTT
TRBJ2-1,.,TRBV4-2,16,.,CASSQDLRGALYEQFF,TGTGCCAGCAGCCAAGATCTTCGGGGGGCATTATATGAGCAGTTCTTC
TRBJ2-5,.,TRBV5-1,15,TRBD2,CASSLLAGGQETQYF,TGCGCCAGCAGCTTGCTAGCGGGGGGCCAAGAGACCCAGTACTTC
TRBJ2-1,.,TRBV7-2,15,TRBD2,CASGSRTSGALGGFF,TGTGCCAGCGGTTCCCGGACTAGCGGGGCTTTGGGTGGGTTCTTC
TRBJ2-2,.,TRBV6-6,14,.,CASPLGENTGELFF,TGTGCCAGCCCCCTGGGAGAGAACACCGGGGAGCTGTTTTTT
TRBJ2-3,.,TRBV19,15,.,CASSITGLITDTQYF,TGTGCCAGTAGTATAACAGGGCTGATAACAGATACGCAGTATTTT
TRBJ2-7,.,TRBV5-1,13,.,CASSLGQDYEQYF,TGCGCCAGCAGCTTGGGACAGGACTACGAGCAGTACTTC
TRBJ2-7,.,TRBV3-1/TRBV3-2,15,TRBD2,CASSLTLAASYEQYF,TGTGCCAGCAGCCTAACCCTAGCGGCCTCCTACGAGCAGTACTTC
TRBJ2-7,.,TRBV5-4,14,TRBD1,CASSPTGVSHEQYF,TGTGCCAGCAGCCCTACAGGGGTTTCCCACGAGCAGTACTTC
TRBJ2-2,.,TRBV10-1,13,.,CASSVRGTGELFF,TGCGCCAGCAGTGTCAGGGGCACGGGGGAGCTGTTTTTT
TRBJ2-3,.,TRBV2,15,TRBD2,CASRRLAGVPDTQYF,TGTGCCAGCAGAAGACTAGCGGGGGTCCCCGATACGCAGTATTTT
TRBJ1-6,few,TRBV27,17,TRBD1,CASSPKKTGTVYSPLHF,TGTGCCAGCAGTCCGAAGAAAACCGGGACAGTTTATTCACCCCTCCACTTT
TRBJ1-6,few,TRBV18,14,TRBD1,CASSPDRGNSPLHF,TGTGCCAGCTCACCAGACAGGGGGAATTCACCCCTCCACTTT
TRBJ1-3,.,TRBV14,14,.,CASSLTFSGNTIYF,TGTGCCAGCAGCCTGACTTTCTCTGGAAACACCATATATTTT
TRBJ1-4,.,TRBV15,17,.,CATSRVRSGVGGGKLFF,TGTGCCACCAGCAGAGTCCGGTCCGGTGTAGGGGGGGGAAAACTGTTTTTT
TRBJ1-3,.,TRBV20-1,11,.,CSAREWNTIYF,TGCAGTGCTAGGGAGTGGAACACCATATATTTT
TRBJ1-6,once,TRBV11-2,16,.,CASSLEQSSYNSPLHF,TGTGCCAGCAGCTTAGAACAGAGCTCCTATAATTCACCCCTCCACTTT